This T cell receptor beta chain was captured by sequencing in a study of blood T cells in healthy people across ages. Points from the study as a whole: What prevented conclusive comparison of naive and antigen-experienced cells was that PBMCs were unsorted. Samples with more naive T cells showed higher observed beta diversity. The recorded TCR beta diversity per million T cells decreased in a roughly linear manner with age.

In regard to this clonotype: Antigen specificity is unknown.

The study drew donors from healthy Caucasian individuals in Russia aged roughly 6 to 90. Then a second PCR, running about 7 to 11 cycles, was carried out with a sample-barcoded 5' primer and a J-beta primer mix. In TCRdb, the 5' RACE reads were re-called with MiXCR into one record per CDR3 protein. The sample contains over 1,500,000 distinct CDR3 sequences, about two fifths of which appear only once. This sequence was found in a human donor in good health. The sequencing sample was made of blood.

The CDR3 loop reads CAISDTGQGTYEQYF. The CDR3 coding sequence is TGTGCCATCAGTGATACCGGGCAGGGGACCTACGAGCAGTACTTC. The gene calls are TRBV10-3 and TRBJ2-7; TRBD1 might be the D (6 bases). Between the trimmed V and J ends, which lost 3 bases and 2 bases, there was a span of 14 bases. Germline CDR1 ENHRY, CDR2 SYGVKD. This CDR3 spans 15 amino acids.